This TCR beta chain derives from a study of patients and donors after allogeneic stem cell transplantation. This CDR3 is 12 amino acids long. The germline CDR1 and CDR2 sequences are KGHDR and SFDVKD. The ends were cut back, 9 bases at V and 2 bases at J, with 8 bases in the middle. TCRdb analysed the RT-PCR reads with MiXCR anew, one entry per CDR3 protein. This table has roughly 230,000 distinct CDR3 sequences, less than 15% appearing once. This clonotype was counted ten times or more. The sample was blood, either unsorted or a sorted T cell fraction (not recorded which). This receptor was obtained from a human donor who was either an allogeneic HSCT recipient or a stem cell or donor lymphocyte infusion donor (not recorded which). It is not recorded whose cells these are; they may come from a transplant donor. The rearrangement uses TRBV24-1 and TRBJ2-3; D remains unclear. The CDR3 DNA sequence: TGTGCCACCGGGCAGACCACAGATACGCAGTATTTT. Its protein is CATGQTTDTQYF.